Detailed here is one T cell receptor beta chain. The CDR3 is 14 residues long. Germline V gene data show CDR1 as SGHTA and CDR2 as FQGNSA. Trimming cost V 1 base and J 3 bases; bases outside gene matches: 2. Method: immunoSEQ multiplex PCR; TCRdb's copy keeps in-frame clones and lacks some. The sample holds some 70,000 clones; about 89% are singletons and the top ten take roughly 4.7%. The entry originates in a study of technical replicates of blood from a few donors. This sequence originates from a human donor in good health. Some clones in this sample may be carry-over from other donors' samples. The specimen was PBMCs. This chain uses TRBV7-2 with TRBJ2-7, with 8 positions matching TRBD2. The DNA of the CDR3 is TGTGCCAGCAGCTTAGAGACTAGCGTCTACGAGCAGTACTTC. Translation gives CASSLETSVYEQYF. Full variable domain (missing parts from reference TRBV7-2 and TRBJ2-7): GAGVSQSPSNKVTEKGKDVELRCDPISGHTALYWYRQSLGQGLEFLIYFQGNSAPDKSGLPSDRFSAERTGGSVSTLTIQRTQQEDSAVYLCASSLETSVYEQYFGPGTRLTVT.